Sequencing of this TCR beta chain was carried out in a study of graft-versus-host responses after intestinal transplantation. Regarding this clone: Antigen specificity is unknown.

With 6 bases removed from V and 1 base from J, the gap between germline ends came to 7 bases. Germline V lookup: CDR1 SGHTA, CDR2 FQGNSA. The CDR3 contains 12 residues. Method: immunoSEQ multiplex PCR; TCRdb's copy keeps in-frame clones and lacks some. This table has fewer than 130,000 clones, roughly 93% appearing once. The sequencing here drew on unstimulated CD8+ T cells sorted from spleen or lymph node cells, taken before intestinal transplant. The rearrangement uses TRBV7-2 and TRBJ2-7, with D unclear. The source of this sequence is a human donor who received an intestinal transplant. The CDR3 coding sequence is TGTGCCAGCAGATATCGATCCTACGAGCAGTACTTC. As protein: CASRYRSYEQYF.